This T cell receptor beta chain is from a study of blood T cell repertoires in COVID-19. The recovered donors of Cohort 3 showed two negative PCRs, clearance, or symptom resolution. TCRdb's copy holds only in-frame clones and misses some; the assay was immunoSEQ multiplex PCR. The sample includes some 140,000 clones, about 86% seen only once; the top ten take around 8.4%. This CDR3 is 15 amino acids long. Germline lookup yields CDR1 MDHEN and CDR2 SYDVKM. Trimming at V came to 4 bases and at J to 6 bases, leaving 7 bases not matched to a gene. The sequence derives from a man in his fifties who had recovered from COVID-19. The chain joins TRBV28 to TRBJ1-5, with 9 nucleotides matching TRBD1. The sample comprised PBMCs or T cells enriched from blood (not recorded which). The CDR3 bases are TGTGCCAGCAGTTATTACGTACAGGGGGCTCAGCCCCAGCATTTT. Amino acid sequence: CASSYYVQGAQPQHF.